This TCR beta chain is from a study of blood T cell repertoires in COVID-19. In the study overall: Collection of acute and convalescent COVID-19 samples took place in the United States, Italy and Spain.

V dropped 0 bases and J dropped 6 bases, with 12 bases sitting between them. The CDR3 sequence is 15 residues long. CDR1 LGHDT and CDR2 YNNKEL come from the germline V gene (reference sequence). Original handling: Counts of nucleated cells, estimated from reference gene primer amplification, were obtained. Sequenced by immunoSEQ multiplex PCR; TCRdb stores in-frame clones only, minus some. Clonal size and the V and J genes are those of that table, whereas D and trimming came from the DNA. The data hold 150,000 to 200,000 clones, with 83% observed a single time. This clone was found a few times. The clonotype was recovered from a woman of 80 years or more with acute or convalescent COVID-19. Sequencing used peripheral blood. The chain is built from TRBV3-1 (or the pseudogene TRBV3-2) and TRBJ2-1, with a tentative D call TRBD2 (6 bases). The CDR3 sequence is CASSQDRLAVNEQFF. In DNA, the CDR3 is TGTGCCAGCAGCCAAGATCGGTTAGCGGTCAATGAGCAGTTCTTC.